This TCR beta chain was retrieved from a study of breast tumors, draining lymph nodes, adjacent tissues. TCRdb re-called the multiplex PCR reads with MiXCR, one entry per CDR3 protein. The table records about 130,000 distinct CDR3 sequences, roughly 21% of them present only once. This clonotype was found many times. Antigen specificity is unknown. Breast cancer patients provided tissue from their axillary draining lymph nodes. The study's findings and limits: Tumor repertoires ranked between lymph nodes and nontumor tissue in diversity, with V and J gene preferences. Luminal-like breast cancer showed significantly greater tumor-nontumor repertoire similarity than basal-like breast cancer did. Data only fit, rather than demonstrated, lymph node origin of most tumor T cells. Most tumor T cells seemingly derive from lymph node, then expand in tumor.

The V gene's germline CDR1 is LNHDA and CDR2 SQIVND (reference sequence). V dropped 6 bases and J dropped 7; count of bases not matched to a gene: 3. The CDR3 sequence is 14 residues long. This rearrangement joins TRBV19 to TRBJ2-3, with 14 nucleotides matching TRBD2. Material: axillary lymph node tissue. This sequence originates from a female donor with breast cancer. Some clones in this sample may be carry-over from other donors' samples. The CDR3 region has the DNA TGTGCCAGTAGCCGGACTAGCGGGAGGTATACGCAGTATTTT. Encoded protein: CASSRTSGRYTQYF. Full variable domain (remainder filled in from reference TRBV19 and TRBJ2-3): DGGITQSPKYLFRKEGQNVTLSCEQNLNHDAMYWYRQDPGQGLRLIYYSQIVNDFQKGDIAEGYSVSREKKESFPLTVTSAQKNPTAFYLCASSRTSGRYTQYFGPGTRLTVL.